The 25 T cell receptor beta chains listed next were all sequenced from one sample in a study of PD-L1 blockade in urothelial cancer. The protocol was immunoSEQ multiplex PCR, while the TCRdb copy is restricted to in-frame clones and leaves out a portion. The sample has approximately 34,000 clones, 84% seen once. Sequencing was performed on PBMCs, taken around atezolizumab (anti-PD-L1) treatment. The receptors were sampled from a man in his 60s with urothelial cancer.

J is TRBJ2-5 and V is TRBV6-1; 9 nucleotides match TRBD2. TRBJ2-7 explains the end of the DNA better; the J call may be wrong. Germline assignment: CDR1 MNHNS and CDR2 SASEGT. This CDR3 comprises 14 residues. This CDR3 reads CASTVSGSSSEQYF. In nucleotides, the CDR3 is TGTGCCAGCACCGTTAGCGGGAGTTCTTCCGAGCAGTACTTC.

This rearrangement joins TRBV5-8 to TRBJ1-3, with D unclear. Trimming removed 0 bases at V and 1 base at J, with 8 bases between. The CDR3 has 15 residues. Germline V gene data show CDR1 as SGHTS and CDR2 as YDEGEE. CDR3 amino acids: CASSLGEASGNTIYF. The CDR3 region has the DNA TGTGCCAGCAGCTTGGGAGAGGCATCTGGAAACACCATATATTTT.

This chain connects TRBV29-1 to TRBJ1-2, with D perhaps TRBD1 (5 bases). Germline V lookup: CDR1 SQVTM, CDR2 ANQGSEA. The CDR3 sequence is 13 residues long. The V gene lost 4 bases and the J gene lost 1 base, with 10 bases spanning the gap. CDR3 residues: CSVVLQVNYGYTF. The CDR3 DNA follows: TGCAGCGTTGTTCTACAGGTTAACTATGGCTACACCTTC. Variable domain in full (rest from reference TRBV29-1 and TRBJ1-2): SAVISQKPSRDICQRGTSLTIQCQVDSQVTMMFWYRQQPGQSLTLIATANQGSEATYESGFVIDKFPISRPNLTFSTLTVSNMSPEDSSIYLCSVVLQVNYGYTFGSGTRLTVV.

The V gene is TRBV19, the J gene TRBJ2-7, with 10 bases aligning to TRBD1. In germline, CDR1 is LNHDA, CDR2 SQIVND (reference sequence). The V segment lost 3 bases and the J segment 0 bases; nucleotides outside the gene matches: 5. There are 16 residues in the CDR3. The DNA for the CDR3 is TGTGCCAGTAGTATCACCGGGACAGGGGCCTCCTACGAGCAGTACTTC. It encodes CASSITGTGASYEQYF.

The chain carries TRBV7-2 and TRBJ2-2; 12 bases match TRBD2. CDR3 size: 17 residues. V lost 1 base and J lost 8; bases outside the gene matches: 8. Germline V gives CDR1 SGHTA, CDR2 FQGNSA. The CDR3 loop is CASSLEVLAGGPGELFF. The CDR3 nucleotides read TGTGCCAGCAGCTTAGAGGTTCTAGCGGGGGGGCCTGGGGAGCTGTTTTTT.

The chain combines TRBV19 with TRBJ1-1; no definite D call. The CDR3 covers 18 residues. Trimming stripped 2 bases from V and 1 base from J, with 20 bases between. CDR1 and CDR2 (germline): LNHDA, SQIVND (reference sequence). The CDR3 bases are TGTGCCAGTAGTATATGGCTATGGGTTGGGGAGACGAACACTGAAGCTTTCTTT. It yields the protein CASSIWLWVGETNTEAFF.

V is TRBV5-1 and J is TRBJ2-1, with 9 bases lining up with TRBD2. The germline V gene encodes CDR1 SGHRS and CDR2 YFSETQ. The CDR3 spans 16 residues. V was clipped by 4 bases and J by 16 bases; unmatched bases: 21. CDR3 sequence (DNA): TGCGCCAGCAGCCCCCCTTCAGGGTCTGCGGGAGGGTCCTTATTCTTC. It yields the protein CASSPPSGSAGGSLFF.

The chain couples TRBV5-5 to TRBJ1-5; perhaps TRBD1 as D (6 bases). V dropped 0 bases and J dropped 11 bases, with 18 bases sitting between them. Germline V CDR1 and CDR2: SGHKS, YYEKEE (reference sequence). This CDR3 comprises 15 residues. CDR3 DNA: TGTGCCAGCAGCTTGGCCGGGCCCCTGAGGGGGTCCCAGCATTTT. It specifies CASSLAGPLRGSQHF.

The chain uses TRBV5-1 and TRBJ1-2, with D maybe TRBD1 (6 bases). V was trimmed by 2 bases and J by 4 bases, leaving 12 bases between them. Germline V lookup: CDR1 SGHRS, CDR2 YFSETQ. This CDR3 comprises 14 residues. CDR3 amino acids: CASSLMDSSYGYTF. CDR3 sequence (DNA): TGCGCCAGCAGCTTAATGGACAGTTCCTATGGCTACACCTTC.

The chain combines TRBV9 with TRBJ2-7; perhaps TRBD1 as D (6 bases). The germline V and J ends were trimmed by 0 bases and 3 bases, with 16 bases remaining between them. Germline-derived CDR1 and CDR2 are SGDLS and YYNGEE. The CDR3 runs to 16 residues. Here the CDR3 reads CASSVGVQGSLYEQYF. For the CDR3, the DNA is TGTGCCAGCAGCGTAGGGGTACAGGGAAGCCTCTACGAGCAGTACTTC.

The genes are TRBV7-9 and TRBJ2-5, with D possibly matching TRBD1 (6 bases). The ends were cut back, 4 bases at V and 1 base at J, with 19 bases in the middle. CDR3 length: 17 amino acids. Germline loops: CDR1 SEHNR, CDR2 FQNEAQ (reference sequence). The CDR3 loop reads CASSSPRVGGVQETQYF. In DNA form, the CDR3 reads TGTGCCAGCAGCTCCCCACGGGTAGGGGGAGTCCAAGAGACCCAGTACTTC.

The chain links TRBV5-1 to TRBJ2-7; D gene unclear. The CDR3 spans 13 residues. Germline loops: CDR1 SGHRS, CDR2 YFSETQ. V lost 4 bases and J 7 bases, leaving 15 bases between the germline ends. The CDR3 region is CASSPQREWEQYF. The CDR3 DNA reads TGCGCCAGCAGCCCCCAGCGCGAGTGGGAGCAGTACTTC.

The DNA of the CDR3 is TGTGCCAGCAGCTTAGGGGACAGGAGCTATCAGCCCCAGCATTTT. Its translation: CASSLGDRSYQPQHF. This chain joins TRBV7-8 and TRBJ1-5; 8 bases align to TRBD1. CDR3 length equals 15 residues. Germline CDR1 is SGHVS and CDR2 is FQNEAQ. Trimming took 1 base from V and 5 from J; bases not matched to a gene: 4.

The V gene is TRBV18, the J gene TRBJ2-7; TRBD1 aligns across 7 bases. Losses at the gene ends were 3 bases for V and 2 bases for J; bases not matched to a gene: 1. The CDR3 length is 13 residues. Germline V lookup: CDR1 KGHSH, CDR2 LQKENI. The CDR3 spells CASSPGTAYEQYF. CDR3 nucleotide sequence: TGTGCCAGCTCACCGGGGACAGCCTACGAGCAGTACTTC.

Here the CDR3 reads CASSWTGKKGMNTEAFF. CDR3 coding DNA: TGTGCCAGCAGCTGGACAGGGAAGAAAGGGATGAACACTGAAGCTTTCTTT. The chain recombines TRBV7-8 with TRBJ1-1; 8 positions agree with TRBD1. CDR1 and CDR2 from the germline V gene are SGHVS and FQNEAQ. After removal of 4 bases from V and 0 bases from J, the junction contained 10 bases not matched to a gene. CDR3 length equals 17 residues.

V gene TRBV5-8 combines with J gene TRBJ2-7; possibly TRBD2 for D (5 bases). Germline V gene sequence: CDR1 SGHTS, CDR2 YDEGEE. The V end lost 0 bases, the J end lost 2 bases, and 12 bases lay between the germline ends. The CDR3 extends over 15 amino acids. CDR3 bases: TGTGCCAGCAGCTTGGGACTACCGGTGACCTACGAGCAGTACTTC. It translates to CASSLGLPVTYEQYF.

The chain carries TRBV7-8 and TRBJ2-1, with D maybe TRBD1 (6 bases). Looked up from germline, CDR1 is SGHVS and CDR2 is FQNEAQ. CDR3 length: 12 residues. Trimming pared 5 bases from V and 9 bases from J, leaving 11 bases between. CDR3 in DNA: TGTGCCAGCAGCCCAGGGGTCGGTGAGCAGTTCTTC. Its protein product is CASSPGVGEQFF. Variable domain in full (rest from reference TRBV7-8 and TRBJ2-1): GAGVSQSPRYKVAKRGQDVALRCDPISGHVSLFWYQQALGQGPEFLTYFQNEAQLDKSGLPSDRFFAERPEGSVSTLKIQRTQQEDSAVYLCASSPGVGEQFFGPGTRLTVL.

The count of this clone is one. The CDR3 here is CASSTGLAGVQETQYF. The CDR3 DNA sequence: TGTGCCAGCAGCACAGGACTAGCGGGAGTTCAGGAGACCCAGTACTTC. This chain connects TRBV5-8 to TRBJ2-5; 13 bases fit TRBD2. CDR1 and CDR2 (germline): SGHTS, YDEGEE. The CDR3 is 16 residues long. The trim removed 4 bases at V and 5 bases at J, leaving 8 bases unmatched.

This clone was seen a single time. This chain uses TRBV5-4 with TRBJ1-1, with a tentative D call TRBD1 (5 bases). The CDR3 runs 15 residues. Germline values: CDR1 SGHNT, CDR2 YYREEE (reference sequence). Trimming pared 4 bases from V and 1 base from J, leaving 14 bases between. The CDR3 reads CASSPKDQGNTEAFF. In nucleotides, the CDR3 is TGTGCCAGCAGCCCGAAGGACCAGGGGAACACTGAAGCTTTCTTT.

This clone was observed a few times. The identical CDR3 is also encoded by other nucleotide sequences in the sample. The chain joins TRBV27 to TRBJ2-7; 9 bases agree with TRBD2. Trimming took 7 bases from V and 3 from J; bases not matched to a gene: 7. The CDR3 contains 14 residues. Germline values: CDR1 MNHEY, CDR2 SMNVEV (reference sequence). The CDR3 nucleotides are TGTGCCAGCAAAGAAGCGGGGGGCGGCTACGAGCAGTACTTC. Translation: CASKEAGGGYEQYF.

CDR3 DNA sequence: TGTGCCAGCAGCGGACAGGCGGACACTGAAGCTTTCTTT. Amino acids: CASSGQADTEAFF. The V gene is TRBV7-2, the J gene TRBJ1-1, with 7 bases matching TRBD1. The CDR3 spans 13 residues. Per the germline V gene, CDR1 is SGHTA and CDR2 is FQGNSA. V shed 5 bases, J shed 3 bases, and the junction held 3 bases outside the gene matches.

This clone was seen at least ten times. This rearrangement joins TRBV19 to TRBJ1-4; D gene unclear. This CDR3 spans 14 amino acids. V lost 6 bases, J lost 2 bases, and 10 bases lay in between. Looked up from germline, CDR1 is LNHDA and CDR2 is SQIVND (reference sequence). CDR3 region: CASRQRGTNEKLFF. CDR3 in DNA: TGTGCCAGTAGACAGAGAGGGACTAATGAAAAACTGTTTTTT.

The chain carries TRBV5-1 and TRBJ2-7; the D gene is possibly TRBD1 (5 bases). V dropped 0 bases and J dropped 4 bases, with 11 bases sitting between them. Germline-derived CDR1 and CDR2 are SGHRS and YFSETQ. This CDR3 contains 14 residues. The CDR3 loop is CASSLGTGYYEQYF. In DNA form, the CDR3 reads TGCGCCAGCAGCTTGGGTACAGGATATTACGAGCAGTACTTC.

The rearrangement joins TRBV19 to TRBJ1-1; perhaps TRBD1 as D (6 bases). There are 15 residues in the CDR3. Germline CDR1 reads LNHDA; CDR2 reads SQIVND (reference sequence). Trimming shortened V by 4 bases and J by 5 bases, and 17 bases separated the two germline ends. The CDR3 region is CASSNQGGGETEAFF. DNA of the CDR3: TGTGCCAGTAGTAACCAAGGGGGGGGTGAAACTGAAGCTTTCTTT.

The chain employs TRBV18 and TRBJ2-1; D perhaps matches TRBD1 (6 bases). V lost 3 bases and J lost 12, with 12 bases in between. CDR1 is KGHSH, CDR2 LQKENI, per germline. This CDR3 has 12 residues. The CDR3 sequence is CASSPLGRGQFF. The DNA of the CDR3 is TGTGCCAGCTCACCCCTCGGCAGGGGGCAGTTCTTC.